These T cell receptor beta chains were read from a single sample in a study of molecular identifiers for immune sequencing clone quantification. MiXCR, run by TCRdb on the PCR reads, gives a single entry per CDR3 protein. The table has some 59,000 distinct CDR3 sequences, 25% seen once. The sequencing sample was made of naive CD8+ T cells from blood, with Jurkat cell RNA spiked in. These receptors were obtained from a human donor in good health. Some libraries in this study had Jurkat cell RNA spiked in. CDR3s leave out the opening cysteine and the closing phenylalanine or tryptophan.

V gene	J gene	CDR3 protein
TRBV27	TRBJ1-3	ASSQSSGNAIY
TRBV3-1	TRBJ2-3	ASSLQGAHRSEAQY
TRBV7-6	TRBJ1-1	ASSLRRTDTEAF
TRBV4-2	TRBJ1-1	ASRASIPLNTEAF
TRBV7-9	TRBJ2-3	ASSLTSGSTDTQY
TRBV9	TRBJ2-3	ASSVVGSGGTDTQY
TRBV7-9	TRBJ2-1	ASSLVEYTHEQF
TRBV4-1	TRBJ1-2	ASSPEYSNYGYT
TRBV7-2	TRBJ1-6	ASSSTLQGYNSPLH
TRBV4-1	TRBJ2-3	ASRGGITDTQY
TRBV12-3/TRBV12-4	TRBJ2-7	ASSFFPGNEQY
TRBV7-9	TRBJ2-5	ASNLLPPSQQETQY
TRBV30	TRBJ2-3	AWSLGPDTQY
TRBV11-3	TRBJ1-1	ASSLDGQGTEAF
TRBV3-1	TRBJ2-1	ASSQYSGGRNEQF
TRBV7-9	TRBJ2-1	ASTNGRIYNEQF
TRBV4-3	TRBJ1-1	ASSQWGAAWGTEAF
TRBV13	TRBJ1-1	ASSSGGTEAF
TRBV5-1	TRBJ2-3	ASSPTGQMTDTQY
TRBV20-1	TRBJ2-2	SARDGDRVNIGELF
TRBV27	TRBJ2-4	ASSSRGSAKNIQY
TRBV6-4	TRBJ2-3	ASSDLGSTDTRY
TRBV28	TRBJ2-2	ASLLAGGIEHTGELF
TRBV7-8	TRBJ2-1	ASSPSGGAYNEQF
TRBV11-2	TRBJ1-1	ASSRTGNTEAF
TRBV12-3/TRBV12-4	TRBJ2-1	ASAPWGQGYNEQF
TRBV7-9	TRBJ1-1	ASRRGSGTEAF
TRBV30	TRBJ2-2	AWSLRGNGELF
TRBV3-1	TRBJ1-4	ASSPWDGEKLF
TRBV27	TRBJ2-1	ASSPSARTSAHPGDNEQF
TRBV6-4	TRBJ1-5	ASSVSQGGQSNQPQH
TRBV19	TRBJ2-3	ASSNVLAGPLTDTQY
TRBV5-6	TRBJ1-1	ASCLQGGTEAF
TRBV6-5	TRBJ2-3	ASSDRGPSADTQY
TRBV18	TRBJ2-3	ASSHFSGGAGDTQY
TRBV7-9	TRBJ2-7	ASSPTGDYEQY
TRBV4-1	TRBJ2-5	ASSQDRETQY
TRBV6-5	TRBJ1-2	ASPYGYT
TRBV24-1	TRBJ2-3	ATSDYRGYTDTQY
TRBV6-5	TRBJ2-7	ASSPHLGYEQY